The source of this T cell receptor (beta chain) is a study of shared clonotypes between healthy human individuals. CDR1 is ENHRY and CDR2 is SYGVKD in the germline V gene. Losses at the gene ends were 6 bases for V and 2 bases for J; bases not matched to a gene: 6. The CDR3 contains 15 residues. Study-level points and caveats: Non-shared clonotypes had lower generation probabilities than those shared by all four donors.

About this clone: The antigen remains undetermined. This same CDR3 is encoded by further DNA sequences in the sample.

TCRdb's copy holds only in-frame clones and misses some; the assay was immunoSEQ multiplex PCR. This table has some 2,500,000 clones, 85% to 95% appearing once. The rearrangement links TRBV10-3 to TRBJ1-5, with 8 positions matching TRBD1. The TCR comes from a man between 18 and 29 years old in good health. Some clones in this sample may be carry-over from other donors' samples. Sequenced material: naive CD4+ T cells from PBMCs. Sample subset: CD45RA+ positively selected. The CDR3 spells CAISQDRGGNQPQHF. DNA of the CDR3: TGTGCCATCAGCCAAGACAGGGGAGGCAATCAGCCCCAGCATTTT.